This note documents a single T cell receptor (beta chain) sequence. This record comes from a study of blood T cell repertoires in COVID-19. As for the study in general: Donors in the United States, Italy and Spain gave samples during acute or convalescent COVID-19. The cDNA or gDNA used as material had been derived from T cells, B-cell-depleted T cells, or PBMCs.

Sequencing used immunoSEQ multiplex PCR; TCRdb keeps in-frame clones, though not all of them. Of under 250,000 clones in the sample, 88% were seen once. All enrollees were about 18 to 89 years old and from 25 or so US areas. Assignments of participants to cohorts depended upon their own reported clinical history. The CDR3 spans 12 residues. Trimming removed 3 bases from V and 3 bases from J, with 7 bases in between. The germline V gene has CDR1 SGHKS and CDR2 YYEKEE (reference sequence). This clonotype was obtained from a woman aged 25 to 39 who had been exposed to COVID-19. The J gene is TRBJ2-7, the V gene TRBV5-5; a weak D match, TRBD1 (6 bases). The sample was PBMCs or T cells enriched from blood (not recorded which). In DNA form, the CDR3 reads TGTGCCAGCAGCTGGGACATCTACGAGCAGTACTTC. The encoded protein is CASSWDIYEQYF.